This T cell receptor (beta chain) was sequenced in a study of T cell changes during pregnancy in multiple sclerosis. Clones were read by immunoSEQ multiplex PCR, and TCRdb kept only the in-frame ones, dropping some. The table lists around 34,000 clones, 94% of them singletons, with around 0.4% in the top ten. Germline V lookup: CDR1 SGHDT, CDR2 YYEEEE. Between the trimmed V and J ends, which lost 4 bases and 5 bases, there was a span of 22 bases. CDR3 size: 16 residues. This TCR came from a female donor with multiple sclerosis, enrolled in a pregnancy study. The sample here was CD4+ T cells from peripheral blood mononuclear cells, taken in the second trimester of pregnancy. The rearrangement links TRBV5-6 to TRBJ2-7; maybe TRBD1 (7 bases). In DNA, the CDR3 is TGTGCCAGCAGCCGCGGGTGGAGGGGGCGTAGAGACGAGCAGTACTTC. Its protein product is CASSRGWRGRRDEQYF.